The source of this T cell receptor beta chain is a study of cytomegalovirus exposure and HLA in healthy donors. The V end lost 4 bases, the J end lost 9 bases, and 16 bases lay between the germline ends. Germline V CDR1 and CDR2: SGHTA, FQGTGA. The CDR3 loop spans 14 amino acids. Findings and caveats of the study: Overall, approximately 150 TCR beta chains were annotated as cytomegalovirus-associated.

Of note for this clone: The antigen is undetermined.

PCR involved 60 Vbeta and 13 Jbeta primers. The assay was immunoSEQ multiplex PCR, and TCRdb's table has in-frame clones only and misses some. The sample holds more than 100,000 clones, about three fifths seen once. Material: PBMCs. This TCR came from a man in his forties in good health and CMV-seropositive. The rearrangement uses TRBV7-3 and TRBJ2-1; D perhaps matches TRBD2 (6 bases). The CDR3 DNA reads as TGTGCCAGCAGCTCTCGGGGGACTCTAGGTGAGCAGTTCTTC. This gives the protein CASSSRGTLGEQFF.